One and the same sample provided the 5 T cell receptor beta chains below, sequenced in a study of read filtering for tumor transcriptome and immune sequencing. This library used roughly 400 ng RNA and molecular barcoded adaptors spanning alpha/delta and beta/gamma chains. TCRdb re-called the reads with MiXCR, one entry per CDR3 protein. Altogether about 130,000 distinct CDR3 sequences are present, under 15% being singletons, with the ten largest covering 7.5% to 9.5%. The material sequenced was a population of CD138-negative cells sorted from bone marrow. These receptors were collected from a donor at least 40 years old with multiple myeloma.

This clonotype showed up many times. CDR3 loop: CASSTLADSYNEQFF. Written as DNA, the CDR3 is TGTGCCAGCAGTACACTAGCGGACTCCTACAATGAGCAGTTCTTC. The J gene is TRBJ2-1, the V gene TRBV12-3 or TRBV12-4; 8 bases are shared with TRBD2. The junction had 3 bases not matched to a gene; V was cut back by 5 bases and J by 0 bases. The CDR3 totals 15 residues.

This clonotype was seen a few times. The chain joins TRBV11-2 to TRBJ2-1; perhaps D is TRBD1 or TRBD2 (5 bases each). Germline values: CDR1 SGHAT, CDR2 FQNNGV. Trimming took 1 base from V and 7 from J, leaving 11 bases between them. CDR3 size: 14 residues. In DNA, the CDR3 is TGTGCCAGCAGCTTAGGTGGGACCAAGAATGAGCAGTTCTTC. It specifies CASSLGGTKNEQFF.

This clonotype was seen ten or more times. This chain connects TRBV20-1 to TRBJ2-1; possibly TRBD2 for D (5 bases). The CDR3 is 16 residues long. V lost 0 bases, J lost 7 bases, and 19 bases lay in between. Germline-derived CDR1 and CDR2 are DFQATT and SNEGSKA (reference sequence). CDR3 residues: CSARDPELTTGNEQFF. CDR3 nucleotide sequence: TGCAGTGCTAGAGATCCTGAACTCACTACGGGGAATGAGCAGTTCTTC.

In its sample, this clonotype was seen many times. The chain employs TRBV29-1 and TRBJ1-1; no reliable D call. Germline V gene data show CDR1 as SQVTM and CDR2 as ANQGSEA. The CDR3 runs 10 residues. V was cut by 4 bases and J by 11 bases, with 11 bases left in between. The CDR3 bases are TGCAGCGTTGGGAGGGAGTGGGCTTTCTTT. Amino acid sequence: CSVGREWAFF.

This clonotype was seen many times. V gene TRBV7-9 combines with J gene TRBJ2-1, with 12 bases aligning to TRBD2. The CDR3 contains 16 residues. CDR1 is SEHNR and CDR2 is FQNEAQ in the germline V gene (reference sequence). V lost 5 bases, J lost 6 bases, and 8 bases stayed unmatched. Written as DNA, the CDR3 is TGTGCCAGCAGCGGCCCCCTAGCGGGAGGGCGCAATGAGCAGTTCTTC. Protein product: CASSGPLAGGRNEQFF.